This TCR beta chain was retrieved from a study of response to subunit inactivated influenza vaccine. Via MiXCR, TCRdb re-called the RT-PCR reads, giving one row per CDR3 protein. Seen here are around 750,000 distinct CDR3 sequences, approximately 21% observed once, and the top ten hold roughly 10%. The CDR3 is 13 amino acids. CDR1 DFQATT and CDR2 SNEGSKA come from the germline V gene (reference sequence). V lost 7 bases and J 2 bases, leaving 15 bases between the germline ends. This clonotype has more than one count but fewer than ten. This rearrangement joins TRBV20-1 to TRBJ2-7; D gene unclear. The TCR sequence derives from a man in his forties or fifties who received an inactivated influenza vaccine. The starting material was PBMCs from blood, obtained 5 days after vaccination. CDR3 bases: TGCAGTGGTTCGCGGTCTGAGACCTACGAGCAGTACTTC. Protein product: CSGSRSETYEQYF.